The 13 T cell receptor beta chains presented below share a single source sample, sequenced in a study of tumor-infiltrating lymphocytes in oesophageal squamous cell carcinoma (dated by TCRdb to the mid-2010s). The method behind the library was PCR. Sequencing relied on an Illumina HiSeq 2000. TCRdb ran its own pipeline on the public reads, namely fastp trimming at Q25 and MiXCR clone calling, and kept in-frame beta chains. All rows with the same CDR3 protein become a single entry with the most common DNA and genes. The sample table lists thousands of distinct CDR3 sequences, 66% of them with a count of one. 35% to 40% of the sample goes to the ten largest clones. Sequencing used esophageal tumor tissue. The receptors here all came from a female donor with esophageal squamous cell carcinoma.

In this sample, this clonotype turned up many times. CDR3 residues: CASSLSGSTGELFF. The DNA for the CDR3 is TGCGCCAGCAGCTTAAGCGGATCCACCGGGGAGCTGTTTTTT. J is TRBJ2-2 and V is TRBV5-1, with D possibly TRBD2 on 5 matching bases. Germline CDR1 is SGHRS and CDR2 is YFSETQ. V lost 2 bases and J 4 bases, leaving 9 bases between the germline ends. The CDR3 is 14 amino acids.

The rearrangement links TRBV5-8 to TRBJ2-5; TRBD1 matches at 9 bases. The tail of the sequence fits TRBJ2-1 better, so the J call may be wrong. Germline V gene data show CDR1 as SGHTS and CDR2 as YDEGEE. The CDR3 is 14 residues long. The CDR3 DNA is TGTGCCAGCAGCTCGAGGACAGGGGACAATGAGCAGTTCTTC. Its translation is CASSSRTGDNEQFF.

The rearrangement links TRBV6-6 to TRBJ1-1; possibly TRBD1 for D (5 bases). The CDR3 spans 14 residues. CDR1 and CDR2 (germline): MNHNY, SVGAGI (reference sequence). V gave up 5 bases and J gave up 2 bases, with 12 bases separating them. In DNA, the CDR3 is TGTGCCAGCAGTGTTCAGGGCTTCAACACTGAAGCTTTCTTT. Its translation: CASSVQGFNTEAFF.

The chain recombines TRBV7-3 with TRBJ2-7, with TRBD2 matching over 13 bases. The J call may be wrong; the DNA end is better matched by TRBJ2-1. The CDR3 is made up of 16 amino acids. Germline CDR1 and CDR2: SGHTA and FQGTGA. The CDR3 is CASSLRGLAGFNEQFF. CDR3 DNA: TGTGCCAGCAGTCTACGGGGACTAGCGGGATTCAATGAGCAGTTCTTC.

V and J are TRBV19 and TRBJ2-1; TRBD2 is a possible D gene (6 bases). CDR3 length: 14 residues. Per germline, CDR1 LNHDA and CDR2 SQIVND (reference sequence). Trimming shortened V by 7 bases and J by 4 bases, and 14 bases separated the two germline ends. The CDR3, as DNA: TGTGCCAGTACGGTGGGAGGTACTTACAATGAGCAGTTCTTC. Its protein product is CASTVGGTYNEQFF. The whole variable domain, filled in from reference TRBV19 and TRBJ2-1, reads DGGITQSPKYLFRKEGQNVTLSCEQNLNHDAMYWYRQDPGQGLRLIYYSQIVNDFQKGDIAEGYSVSREKKESFPLTVTSAQKNPTAFYLCASTVGGTYNEQFFGPGTRLTVL.

Regarding this clonotype: The CDR3 ends on some other residue instead of the conserved phenylalanine or tryptophan, so this is likely a read error. It is unclear where the CDR3 begins or ends on the DNA, so no DNA is shown, and the CDR3 is as TCRdb lists it. The CDR3 sequence: CASSKNSGYEQYFGA. This chain joins TRBV12-3 or TRBV12-4 and TRBJ2-6; TRBD2 is taken as the D call from the table, unchecked against the DNA. The CDR3 spans 15 amino acids, including both terminal residues.

The chain recombines TRBV7-2 with TRBJ2-7, with 8 positions matching TRBD1. The DNA end is a closer match to TRBJ1-2, so the J assignment may be wrong. CDR1 is SGHTA and CDR2 is FQGNSA in the germline V gene. The CDR3 consists of 15 residues. CDR3 residues: CASSSLGQGYYGYTF. Written as DNA, the CDR3 is TGTGCCAGCAGTTCCCTCGGACAGGGCTACTATGGCTACACCTTC.

The chain uses TRBV28 and TRBJ2-1, with 8 bases that match TRBD1. The J call may be wrong; the DNA end is better matched by TRBJ2-7. Germline V CDR1 and CDR2: MDHEN, SYDVKM. The CDR3 covers 15 residues. The CDR3 here is CASRSAGGNYNEQYF. The DNA of the CDR3 is TGTGCCAGCAGGTCCGCAGGGGGCAACTACAATGAGCAGTACTTC.

V is TRBV6-1 and J is TRBJ1-6; D is unresolved. Germline V lookup: CDR1 MNHNS, CDR2 SASEGT. This CDR3 contains 12 residues. V was cut by 8 bases and J by 8 bases, with 10 bases left in between. CDR3 residues: CASLAGDSPLHF. DNA of the CDR3: TGTGCCAGCTTGGCGGGTGATTCACCCCTCCACTTT.

For the CDR3, the DNA is TGTGCCAGCAGCTTACCCGCCTACGGGACAGGGCACCACGAGCAGTTCTTC. Encoded protein: CASSLPAYGTGHHEQFF. The chain has TRBV7-2 and TRBJ2-7, with 9 bases identical to TRBD1. The J call may be wrong; the DNA end is better matched by TRBJ2-1. The germline V gene encodes CDR1 SGHTA and CDR2 FQGNSA. This CDR3 contains 17 residues.

J is TRBJ2-7 and V is TRBV7-8; D gene ambiguous. The J call is doubtful: the DNA matches TRBJ2-1 better. Germline V lookup: CDR1 SGHVS, CDR2 FQNEAQ. There are 13 residues in the CDR3. The CDR3 bases are TGTGCCAGCAGCCCCGGCGAGGTGAGTGAGCAGTTCTTC. Its protein is CASSPGEVSEQFF.

This clonotype was counted between two and nine times. The rearrangement joins TRBV24-1 to TRBJ2-7; 10 nucleotides match TRBD2. The DNA end is a closer match to TRBJ2-5, so the J assignment may be wrong. CDR1 KGHDR and CDR2 SFDVKD come from the germline V gene. CDR3 length: 15 residues. The CDR3 protein is CATSELTSGKETQYF. In DNA, the CDR3 is TGTGCCACCAGTGAACTAACTAGCGGGAAAGAGACCCAGTACTTC.

The chain joins TRBV7-3 to TRBJ2-5; TRBD2 is a possible D gene (5 bases). This CDR3 has 14 amino acids. Trimming pared 5 bases from V and 5 bases from J, leaving 15 bases between. CDR1 SGHTA and CDR2 FQGTGA come from the germline V gene. The CDR3 sequence is CASSPRAGSETQYF. The CDR3 nucleotides read TGTGCCAGCAGCCCTAGGGCGGGTAGCGAGACCCAGTACTTC.